The 5 T cell receptor beta chains in this list originate from one sample, sequenced in a study of spatial heterogeneity in lung cancer. Study outcomes and limitations: Counts that tracked tumor mutation counts were those of expanded intratumoral alpha and beta TCRs.

Each CDR3 protein gets one entry after TCRdb re-called the 5' RACE reads with MiXCR. The sample has about 28,000 distinct CDR3 sequences; about 6.6% are singletons. Time point in this sample: sample taken at primary tumor resection. Which antigens these TCRs recognize remains unknown. The sequenced sample was lung tumor tissue, obtained at surgery. These receptors all come from a male donor with early-stage non-small cell lung cancer.

This clonotype appeared a few times. The rearrangement joins TRBV24-1 to TRBJ2-2; a weak D match, TRBD1 (5 bases). The length of the CDR3 is 17 residues. Trimming took 4 bases from V and 5 from J, leaving 19 bases between them. The germline V gene encodes CDR1 KGHDR and CDR2 SFDVKD. The DNA of the CDR3 is TGTGCCACCAGTGACAGGGCCGCGGTCCGTAAGACCGGGGAGCTGTTTTTT. This encodes CATSDRAAVRKTGELFF.

A few counts support this clonotype. This chain connects TRBV6-5 to TRBJ1-1; tentative D call: TRBD1 (6 bases). The CDR3 consists of 14 residues. The V gene lost 5 bases and the J gene lost 0 bases, with 10 bases spanning the gap. CDR1 and CDR2 from the germline V gene are MNHEY and SVGAGI. The CDR3 loop reads CASSRTAMNTEAFF. In DNA form, the CDR3 reads TGTGCCAGCAGTCGGACAGCGATGAACACTGAAGCTTTCTTT.

This clonotype has ten or more counts. The chain employs TRBV2 and TRBJ1-5, with TRBD1 identical over 7 bases. Germline trimming cut 6 bases from V and 4 bases from J; bases unmatched to any gene: 9. Germline V CDR1 and CDR2: SNHLY, FYNNEI. The CDR3 is 15 residues long. The CDR3 region has the DNA TGTGCCAGCAGGGATAGAGACAGGGCTAATCAGCCCCAGCATTTT. Translating gives CASRDRDRANQPQHF.

Ten or more counts support this clonotype. The CDR3 loop is CSVEPRVQETQYF. The CDR3 DNA sequence: TGCAGCGTTGAACCCCGGGTGCAAGAGACCCAGTACTTC. The chain joins TRBV29-1 to TRBJ2-5, with unresolved D. From germline, CDR1 is SQVTM and CDR2 ANQGSEA. The CDR3 length is 13 residues. Deletions cut 2 bases from V and 2 bases from J, with 9 bases between.

V is TRBV2 and J is TRBJ1-5, with D hard to call. Germline CDR1 and CDR2: SNHLY and FYNNEI. The CDR3 consists of 14 residues. Trimming took 2 bases from V and 5 from J, leaving 10 bases between them. The chain's CDR3 is CASSERKGHQPQHF. CDR3 coding DNA: TGTGCCAGCAGTGAAAGAAAGGGCCATCAGCCCCAGCATTTT.